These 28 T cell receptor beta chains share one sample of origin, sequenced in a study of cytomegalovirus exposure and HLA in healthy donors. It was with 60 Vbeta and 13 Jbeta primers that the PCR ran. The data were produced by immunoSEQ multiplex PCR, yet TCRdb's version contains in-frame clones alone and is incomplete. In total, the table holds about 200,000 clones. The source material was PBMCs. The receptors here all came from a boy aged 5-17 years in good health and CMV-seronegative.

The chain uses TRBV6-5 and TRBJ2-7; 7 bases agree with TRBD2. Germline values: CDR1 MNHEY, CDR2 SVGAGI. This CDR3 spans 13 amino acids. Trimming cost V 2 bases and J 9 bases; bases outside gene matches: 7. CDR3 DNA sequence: TGTGCCAGCAGTTACAGGGGACTAACCGGGCAGTACTTC. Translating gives CASSYRGLTGQYF.

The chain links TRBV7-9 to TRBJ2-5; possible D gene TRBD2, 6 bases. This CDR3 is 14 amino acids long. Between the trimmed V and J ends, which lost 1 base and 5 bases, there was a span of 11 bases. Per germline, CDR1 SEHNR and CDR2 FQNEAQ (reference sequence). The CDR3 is CASSLVLAGETQYF. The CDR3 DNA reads TGTGCCAGCAGCTTAGTACTAGCAGGGGAGACCCAGTACTTC.

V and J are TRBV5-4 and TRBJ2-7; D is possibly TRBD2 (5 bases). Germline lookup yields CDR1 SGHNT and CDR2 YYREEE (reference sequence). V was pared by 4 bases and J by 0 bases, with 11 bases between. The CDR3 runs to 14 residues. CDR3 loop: CASSNRDVSYEQYF. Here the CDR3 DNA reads TGTGCCAGCAGCAACCGGGATGTCTCCTACGAGCAGTACTTC.

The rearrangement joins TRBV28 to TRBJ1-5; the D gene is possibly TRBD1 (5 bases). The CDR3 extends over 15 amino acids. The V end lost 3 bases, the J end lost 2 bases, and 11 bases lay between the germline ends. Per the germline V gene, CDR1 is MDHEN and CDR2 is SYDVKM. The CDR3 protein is CASSFLGQRNQPQHF. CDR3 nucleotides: TGTGCCAGCAGTTTCCTCGGACAACGCAATCAGCCCCAGCATTTT. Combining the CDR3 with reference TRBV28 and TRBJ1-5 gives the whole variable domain DVKVTQSSRYLVKRTGEKVFLECVQDMDHENMFWYRQDPGLGLRLIYFSYDVKMKEKGDIPEGYSVSREKKERFSLILESASTNQTSMYLCASSFLGQRNQPQHFGDGTRLSIL.

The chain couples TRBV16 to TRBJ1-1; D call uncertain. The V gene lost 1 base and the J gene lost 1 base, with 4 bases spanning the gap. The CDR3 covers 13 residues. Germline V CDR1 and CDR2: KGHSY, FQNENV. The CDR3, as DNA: TGTGCCAGCAGCCAATATCAGAACACTGAAGCTTTCTTT. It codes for CASSQYQNTEAFF.

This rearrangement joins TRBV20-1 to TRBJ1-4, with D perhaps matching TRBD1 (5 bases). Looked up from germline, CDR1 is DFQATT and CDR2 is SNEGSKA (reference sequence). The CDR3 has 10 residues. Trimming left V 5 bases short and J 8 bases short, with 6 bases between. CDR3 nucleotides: TGCAGTGCTCAGGGAGAAAAACTGTTTTTT. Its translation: CSAQGEKLFF.

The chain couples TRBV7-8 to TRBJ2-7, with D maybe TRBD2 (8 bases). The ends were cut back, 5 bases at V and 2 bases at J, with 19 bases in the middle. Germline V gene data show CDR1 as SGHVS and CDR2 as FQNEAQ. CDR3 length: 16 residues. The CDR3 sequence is CASSPPGGGEPYEQYF. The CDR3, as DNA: TGTGCCAGCAGCCCCCCGGGAGGGGGCGAACCCTACGAGCAGTACTTC.

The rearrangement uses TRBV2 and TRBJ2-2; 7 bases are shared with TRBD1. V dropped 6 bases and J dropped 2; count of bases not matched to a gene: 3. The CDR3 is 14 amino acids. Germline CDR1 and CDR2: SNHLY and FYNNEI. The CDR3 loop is CASRTGLNTGELFF. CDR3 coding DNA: TGTGCCAGCAGGACAGGGTTAAACACCGGGGAGCTGTTTTTT. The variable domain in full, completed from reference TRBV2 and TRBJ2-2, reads EPEVTQTPSHQVTQMGQEVILRCVPISNHLYFYWYRQILGQKVEFLVSFYNNEISEKSEIFDDQFSVERPDGSNFTLKIRSTKLEDSAMYFCASRTGLNTGELFFGEGSRLTVL.

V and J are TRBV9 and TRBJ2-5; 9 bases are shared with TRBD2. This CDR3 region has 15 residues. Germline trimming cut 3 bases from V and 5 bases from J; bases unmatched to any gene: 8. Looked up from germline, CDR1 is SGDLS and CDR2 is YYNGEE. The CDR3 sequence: CASSGSGGPWETQYF. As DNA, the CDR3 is TGTGCCAGCAGCGGTAGCGGGGGCCCGTGGGAGACCCAGTACTTC.

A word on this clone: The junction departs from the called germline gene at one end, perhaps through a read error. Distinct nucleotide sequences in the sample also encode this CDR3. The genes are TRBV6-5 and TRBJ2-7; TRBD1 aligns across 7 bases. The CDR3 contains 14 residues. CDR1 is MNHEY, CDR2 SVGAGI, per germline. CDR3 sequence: CASSLNRGAYEQYF. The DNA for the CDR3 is TGCGCCAGCAGTTTGAACAGGGGCGCTTACGAGCAGTACTTC.

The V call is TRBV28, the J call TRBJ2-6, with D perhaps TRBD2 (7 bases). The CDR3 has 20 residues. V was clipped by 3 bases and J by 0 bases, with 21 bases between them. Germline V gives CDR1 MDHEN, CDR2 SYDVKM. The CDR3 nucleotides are TGTGCCAGCAGTTTTTGGGGGAAGGGGGGGGTCTTCTCTGGGGCCAACGTCCTGACTTTC. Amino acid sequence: CASSFWGKGGVFSGANVLTF.

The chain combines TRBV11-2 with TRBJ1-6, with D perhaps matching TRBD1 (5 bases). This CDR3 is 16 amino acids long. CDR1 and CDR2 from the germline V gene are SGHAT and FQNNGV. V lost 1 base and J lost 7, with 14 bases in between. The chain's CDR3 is CASSLASTVYNSPLHF. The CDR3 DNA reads TGTGCCAGCAGCTTAGCGTCGACAGTTTACAATTCACCCCTCCACTTT.

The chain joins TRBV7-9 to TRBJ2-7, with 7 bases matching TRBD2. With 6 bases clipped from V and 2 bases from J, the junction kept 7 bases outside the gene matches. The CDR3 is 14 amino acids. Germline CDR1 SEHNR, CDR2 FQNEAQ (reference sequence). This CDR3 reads CASSQRGNTYEQYF. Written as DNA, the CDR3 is TGTGCCAGCAGTCAGCGGGGCAATACCTACGAGCAGTACTTC.

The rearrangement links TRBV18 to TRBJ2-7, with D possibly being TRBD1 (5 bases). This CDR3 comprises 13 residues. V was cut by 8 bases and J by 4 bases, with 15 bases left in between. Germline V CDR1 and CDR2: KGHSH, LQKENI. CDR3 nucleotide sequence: TGTGCCAGCAGCACCGGCAGGGTTTACGAGCAGTACTTC. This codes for CASSTGRVYEQYF.

The CDR3 reads CAWVGTGSAGELFF. The CDR3 region has the DNA TGTGCCTGGGTGGGGACAGGGTCGGCCGGGGAGCTGTTTTTT. This chain connects TRBV30 to TRBJ2-2, with 9 nucleotides matching TRBD1. Germline V CDR1 and CDR2: GTSNPN, SVGIG (reference sequence). CDR3 length equals 14 residues. V lost 5 bases to trimming and J lost 6 bases; unmatched junction nucleotides: 7.

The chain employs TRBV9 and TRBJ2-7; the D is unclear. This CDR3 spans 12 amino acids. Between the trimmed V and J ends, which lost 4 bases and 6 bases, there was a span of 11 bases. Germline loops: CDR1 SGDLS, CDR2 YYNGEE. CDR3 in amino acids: CASSSNLGEQYF. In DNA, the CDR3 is TGTGCCAGCAGCTCCAATCTAGGCGAGCAGTACTTC.

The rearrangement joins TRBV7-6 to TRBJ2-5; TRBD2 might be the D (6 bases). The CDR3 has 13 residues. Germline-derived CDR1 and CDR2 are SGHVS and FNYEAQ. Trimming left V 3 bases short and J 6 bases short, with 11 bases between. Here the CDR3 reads CASSLGGSQTQYF. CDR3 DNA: TGTGCCAGCAGCTTGGGAGGATCTCAGACCCAGTACTTC.

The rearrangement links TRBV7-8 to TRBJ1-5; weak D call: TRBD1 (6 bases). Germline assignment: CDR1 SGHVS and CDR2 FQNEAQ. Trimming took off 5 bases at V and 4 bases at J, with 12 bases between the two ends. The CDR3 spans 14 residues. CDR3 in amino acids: CASSQGTLNQPQHF. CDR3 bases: TGTGCCAGCAGCCAGGGGACACTGAATCAGCCCCAGCATTTT.

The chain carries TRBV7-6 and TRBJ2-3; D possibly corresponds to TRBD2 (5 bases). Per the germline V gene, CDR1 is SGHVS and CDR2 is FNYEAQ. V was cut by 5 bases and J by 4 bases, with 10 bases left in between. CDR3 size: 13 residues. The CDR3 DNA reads TGTGCCAGCAGCCGATCCGGGGCAGATACGCAGTATTTT. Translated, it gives CASSRSGADTQYF.

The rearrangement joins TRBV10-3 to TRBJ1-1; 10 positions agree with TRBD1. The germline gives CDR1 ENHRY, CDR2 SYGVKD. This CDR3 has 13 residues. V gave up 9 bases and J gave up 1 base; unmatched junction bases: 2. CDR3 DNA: TGTGCCATTAGGACAGGGGGGAACACTGAAGCTTTCTTT. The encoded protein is CAIRTGGNTEAFF.

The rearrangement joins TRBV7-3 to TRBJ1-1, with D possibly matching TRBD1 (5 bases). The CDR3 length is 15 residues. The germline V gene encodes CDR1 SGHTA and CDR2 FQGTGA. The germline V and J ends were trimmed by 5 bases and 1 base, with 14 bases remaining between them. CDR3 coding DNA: TGTGCCAGCAGCCCCGGAGGGACGGGGAACACTGAAGCTTTCTTT. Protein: CASSPGGTGNTEAFF.

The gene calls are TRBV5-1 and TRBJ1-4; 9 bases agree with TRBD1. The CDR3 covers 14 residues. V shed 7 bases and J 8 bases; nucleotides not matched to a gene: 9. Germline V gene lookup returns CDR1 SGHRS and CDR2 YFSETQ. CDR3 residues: CASRVGTGSEKLFF. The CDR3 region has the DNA TGCGCCAGCCGCGTCGGGACAGGGTCCGAAAAACTGTTTTTT.

The CDR3 DNA follows: TGTGCCACTTCGTTCGGGGGAGGGACTGGAACAACTGAAGCTTTCTTT. Translated: CATSFGGGTGTTEAFF. This chain uses TRBV7-8 with TRBJ1-1, with a weak D call TRBD1 (5 bases). Germline V gene sequence: CDR1 SGHVS, CDR2 FQNEAQ. CDR3 size: 16 residues. V was pared by 10 bases and J by 5 bases, with 26 bases between.

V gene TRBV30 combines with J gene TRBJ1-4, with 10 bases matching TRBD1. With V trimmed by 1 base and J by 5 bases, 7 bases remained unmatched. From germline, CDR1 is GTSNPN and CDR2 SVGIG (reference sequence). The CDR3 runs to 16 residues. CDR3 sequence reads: CAWSGGQGWANEKLFF. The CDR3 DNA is TGTGCCTGGAGTGGGGGACAGGGGTGGGCGAATGAAAAACTGTTTTTT.

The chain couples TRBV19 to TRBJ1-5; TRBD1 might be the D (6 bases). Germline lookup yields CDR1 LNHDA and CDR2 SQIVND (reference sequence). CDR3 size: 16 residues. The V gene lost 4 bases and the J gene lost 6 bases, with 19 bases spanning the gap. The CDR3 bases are TGTGCCAGTAGTAACGTTCAGGGGAGGGGATCTCAGCCCCAGCATTTT. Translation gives CASSNVQGRGSQPQHF.

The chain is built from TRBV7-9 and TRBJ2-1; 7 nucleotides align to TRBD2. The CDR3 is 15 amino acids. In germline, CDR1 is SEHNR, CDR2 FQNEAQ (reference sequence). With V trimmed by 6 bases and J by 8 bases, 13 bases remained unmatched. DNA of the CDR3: TGTGCCAGCAGTCAGGTTGGGGGGGTCGTGGATGAGCAGTTCTTC. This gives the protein CASSQVGGVVDEQFF.

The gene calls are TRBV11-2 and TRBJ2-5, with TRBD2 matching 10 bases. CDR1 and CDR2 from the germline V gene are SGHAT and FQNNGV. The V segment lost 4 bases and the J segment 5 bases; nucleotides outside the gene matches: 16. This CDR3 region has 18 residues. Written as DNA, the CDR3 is TGTGCCAGCAGCTCACAAGCGGGGGGGCGGCCGGTTAGTGAGACCCAGTACTTC. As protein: CASSSQAGGRPVSETQYF.

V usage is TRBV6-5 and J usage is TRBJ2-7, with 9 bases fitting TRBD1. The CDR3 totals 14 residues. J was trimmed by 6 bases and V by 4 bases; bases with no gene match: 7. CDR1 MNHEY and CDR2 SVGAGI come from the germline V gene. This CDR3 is CASSLGTGSVEQYF. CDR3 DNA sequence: TGTGCCAGCAGTTTGGGGACAGGGAGTGTCGAGCAGTACTTC.